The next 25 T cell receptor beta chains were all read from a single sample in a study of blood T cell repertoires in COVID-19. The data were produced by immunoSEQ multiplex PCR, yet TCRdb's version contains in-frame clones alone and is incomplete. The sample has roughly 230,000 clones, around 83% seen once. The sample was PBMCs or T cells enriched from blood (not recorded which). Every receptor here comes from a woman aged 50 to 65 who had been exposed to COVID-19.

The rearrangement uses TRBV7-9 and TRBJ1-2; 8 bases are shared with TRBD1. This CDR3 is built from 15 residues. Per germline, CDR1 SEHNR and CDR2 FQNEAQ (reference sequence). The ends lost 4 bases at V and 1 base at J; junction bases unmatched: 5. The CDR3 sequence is CASSSGTGDNYGYTF. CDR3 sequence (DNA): TGTGCCAGCAGCTCGGGGACAGGCGATAACTATGGCTACACCTTC.

The CDR3, as DNA: TGTGCCAGCAGCTTAGATTATGCTAACTATGGCTACACCTTC. It codes for CASSLDYANYGYTF. This sequence joins TRBV11-2 and TRBJ1-2; D unclear. The CDR3 sequence is 14 residues long. Germline CDR1 is SGHAT and CDR2 is FQNNGV. The ends were cut back, 0 bases at V and 0 bases at J, with 5 bases in the middle.

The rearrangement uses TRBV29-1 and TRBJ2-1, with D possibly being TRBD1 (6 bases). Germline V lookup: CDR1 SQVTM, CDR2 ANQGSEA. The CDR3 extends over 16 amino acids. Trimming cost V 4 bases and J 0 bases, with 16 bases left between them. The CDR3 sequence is CSVVGLWGLSYNEQFF. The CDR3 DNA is TGCAGCGTTGTGGGGCTGTGGGGGCTCTCCTACAATGAGCAGTTCTTC.

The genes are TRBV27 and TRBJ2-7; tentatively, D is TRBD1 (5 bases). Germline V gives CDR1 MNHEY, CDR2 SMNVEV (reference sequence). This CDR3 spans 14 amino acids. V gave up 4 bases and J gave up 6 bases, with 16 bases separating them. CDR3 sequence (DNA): TGTGCCAGCAGTTCTTTTGGGGCCCTCCCCGAGCAGTACTTC. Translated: CASSSFGALPEQYF.

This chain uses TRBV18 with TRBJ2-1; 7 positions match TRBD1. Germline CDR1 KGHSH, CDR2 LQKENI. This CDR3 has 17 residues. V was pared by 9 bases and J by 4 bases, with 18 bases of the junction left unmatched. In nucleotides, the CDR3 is TGTGCCAGTTCAGCCCTAAACAGGGGCCCCGGATACAATGAGCAGTTCTTC. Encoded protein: CASSALNRGPGYNEQFF. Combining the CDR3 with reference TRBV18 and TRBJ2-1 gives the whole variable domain NAGVMQNPRHLVRRRGQEARLRCSPMKGHSHVYWYRQLPEEGLKFMVYLQKENIIDESGMPKERFSAEFPKEGPSILRIQQVVRGDSAAYFCASSALNRGPGYNEQFFGPGTRLTVL.

In DNA form, the CDR3 reads TGTGCCAGCAGCTCGCTCCGGGACAGGGCTAAGTCTTATGGCTACACCTTC. It translates to CASSSLRDRAKSYGYTF. The J gene is TRBJ1-2, the V gene TRBV7-9, with 9 bases lining up with TRBD1. The V gene's germline CDR1 is SEHNR and CDR2 FQNEAQ (reference sequence). The trim removed 4 bases at V and 5 bases at J, leaving 14 bases unmatched. There are 17 residues in the CDR3. The whole variable domain, filled in from reference TRBV7-9 and TRBJ1-2, reads DTGVSQNPRHKITKRGQNVTFRCDPISEHNRLYWYRQTLGQGPEFLTYFQNEAQLEKSRLLSDRFSAERPKGSFSTLEIQRTEQGDSAMYLCASSSLRDRAKSYGYTFGSGTRLTVV.

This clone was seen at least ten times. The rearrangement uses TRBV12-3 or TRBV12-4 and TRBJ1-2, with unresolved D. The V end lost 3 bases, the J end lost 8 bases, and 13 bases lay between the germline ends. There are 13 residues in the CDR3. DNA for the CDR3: TGTGCCAGCAGTTTCGGTCGGGTTAAAGGCTACACCTTC. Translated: CASSFGRVKGYTF.

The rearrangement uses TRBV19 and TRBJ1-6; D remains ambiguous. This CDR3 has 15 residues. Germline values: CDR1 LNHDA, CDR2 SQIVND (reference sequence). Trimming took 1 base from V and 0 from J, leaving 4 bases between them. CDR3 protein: CASSIVSSYNSPLHF. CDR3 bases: TGTGCCAGTAGTATAGTGAGCTCCTATAATTCACCCCTCCACTTT.

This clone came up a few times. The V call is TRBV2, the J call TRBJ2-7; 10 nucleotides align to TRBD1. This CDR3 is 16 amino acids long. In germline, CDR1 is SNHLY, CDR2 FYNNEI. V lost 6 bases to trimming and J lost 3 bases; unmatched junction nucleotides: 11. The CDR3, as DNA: TGTGCCAGCAGCGGGGCACCGGGACAGGGGAACTACGAGCAGTACTTC. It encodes CASSGAPGQGNYEQYF.

The CDR3 DNA is TGTGCCAGCAGCGCCGGGACAAGGGGCGAAGCTTTCTTT. As protein: CASSAGTRGEAFF. This chain links TRBV9 with TRBJ1-1, with a tentative D call TRBD1 (6 bases). The CDR3 totals 13 residues. Germline lookup yields CDR1 SGDLS and CDR2 YYNGEE. V dropped 3 bases and J dropped 8 bases, with 14 bases sitting between them.

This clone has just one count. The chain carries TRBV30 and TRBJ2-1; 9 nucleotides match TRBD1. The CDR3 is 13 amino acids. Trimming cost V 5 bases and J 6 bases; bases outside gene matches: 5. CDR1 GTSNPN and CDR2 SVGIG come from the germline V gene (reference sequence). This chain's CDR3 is CAWQQGAGNEQFF. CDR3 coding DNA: TGTGCCTGGCAACAGGGGGCAGGCAATGAGCAGTTCTTC.

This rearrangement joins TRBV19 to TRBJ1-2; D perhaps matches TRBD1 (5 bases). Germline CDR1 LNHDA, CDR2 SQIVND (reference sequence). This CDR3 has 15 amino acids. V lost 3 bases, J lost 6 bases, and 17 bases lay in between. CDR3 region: CASSIGPWQGNGYTF. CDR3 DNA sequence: TGTGCCAGTAGTATCGGACCTTGGCAGGGTAATGGCTACACCTTC.

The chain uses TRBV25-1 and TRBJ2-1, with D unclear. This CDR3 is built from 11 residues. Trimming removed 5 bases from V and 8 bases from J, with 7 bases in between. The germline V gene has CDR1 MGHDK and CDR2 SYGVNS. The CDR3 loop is CASSIFDEQFF. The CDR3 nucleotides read TGTGCCAGCAGTATCTTCGATGAGCAGTTCTTC.

The CDR3: CASSLDGAQGNTEAFF. For the CDR3, the DNA is TGCGCCAGCAGCTTGGATGGGGCCCAGGGGAACACTGAAGCTTTCTTT. The chain carries TRBV5-1 and TRBJ1-1; tentatively, D is TRBD1 (5 bases). Germline V gene data show CDR1 as SGHRS and CDR2 as YFSETQ. V dropped 0 bases and J dropped 1 base, with 13 bases sitting between them. The CDR3 is 16 amino acids. The full variable domain, rest sourced from reference TRBV5-1 and TRBJ1-1, is KAGVTQTPRYLIKTRGQQVTLSCSPISGHRSVSWYQQTPGQGLQFLFEYFSETQRNKGNFPGRFSGRQFSNSRSEMNVSTLELGDSALYLCASSLDGAQGNTEAFFGQGTRLTVV.

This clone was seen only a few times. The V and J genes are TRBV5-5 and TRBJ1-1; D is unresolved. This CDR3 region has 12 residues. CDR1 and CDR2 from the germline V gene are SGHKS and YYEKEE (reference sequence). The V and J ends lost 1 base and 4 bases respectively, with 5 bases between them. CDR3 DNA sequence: TGTGCCAGCAGCTTGTCGGGCACTGAAGCTTTCTTT. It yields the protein CASSLSGTEAFF.

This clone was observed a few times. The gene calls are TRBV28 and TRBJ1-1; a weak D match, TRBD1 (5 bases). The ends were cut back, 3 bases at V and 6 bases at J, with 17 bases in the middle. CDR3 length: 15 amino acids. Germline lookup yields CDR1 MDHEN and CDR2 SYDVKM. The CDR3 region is CASSFLAWGRAEAFF. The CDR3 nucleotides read TGTGCCAGCAGTTTCCTCGCATGGGGGAGGGCTGAAGCTTTCTTT.

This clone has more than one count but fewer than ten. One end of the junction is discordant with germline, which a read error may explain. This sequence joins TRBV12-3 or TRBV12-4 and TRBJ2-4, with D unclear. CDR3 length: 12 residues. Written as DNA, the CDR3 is TGTGCCAGCAGTCTAGCCAAAAACATTCAGTACTTC. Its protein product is CASSLAKNIQYF.

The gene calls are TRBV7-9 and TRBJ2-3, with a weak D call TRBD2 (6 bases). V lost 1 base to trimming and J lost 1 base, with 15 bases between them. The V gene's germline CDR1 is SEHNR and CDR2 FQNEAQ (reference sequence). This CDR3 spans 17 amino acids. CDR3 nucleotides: TGTGCCAGCAGCTTAGGTACTTCGGGAGAAGGCACAGATACGCAGTATTTT. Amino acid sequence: CASSLGTSGEGTDTQYF. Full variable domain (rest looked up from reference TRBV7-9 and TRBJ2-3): DTGVSQNPRHKITKRGQNVTFRCDPISEHNRLYWYRQTLGQGPEFLTYFQNEAQLEKSRLLSDRFSAERPKGSFSTLEIQRTEQGDSAMYLCASSLGTSGEGTDTQYFGPGTRLTVL.

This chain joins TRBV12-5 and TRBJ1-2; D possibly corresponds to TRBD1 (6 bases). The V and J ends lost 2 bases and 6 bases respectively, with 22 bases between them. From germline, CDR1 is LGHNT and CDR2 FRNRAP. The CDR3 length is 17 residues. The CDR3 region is CASGLPLGTGPEDGYTF. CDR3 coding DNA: TGTGCTAGTGGTTTGCCCCTGGGAACAGGGCCGGAGGATGGCTACACCTTC. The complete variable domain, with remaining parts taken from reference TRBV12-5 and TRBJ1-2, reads DARVTQTPRHKVTEMGQEVTMRCQPILGHNTVFWYRQTMMQGLELLAYFRNRAPLDDSGMPKDRFSAEMPDATLATLKIQPSEPRDSAVYFCASGLPLGTGPEDGYTFGSGTRLTVV.

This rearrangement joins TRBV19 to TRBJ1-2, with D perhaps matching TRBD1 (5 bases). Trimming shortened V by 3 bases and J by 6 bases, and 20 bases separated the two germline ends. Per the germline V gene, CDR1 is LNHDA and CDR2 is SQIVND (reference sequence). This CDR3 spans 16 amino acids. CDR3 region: CASSISPGLRGDGYTF. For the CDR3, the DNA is TGTGCCAGTAGTATCTCACCGGGACTTAGAGGGGATGGCTACACCTTC.

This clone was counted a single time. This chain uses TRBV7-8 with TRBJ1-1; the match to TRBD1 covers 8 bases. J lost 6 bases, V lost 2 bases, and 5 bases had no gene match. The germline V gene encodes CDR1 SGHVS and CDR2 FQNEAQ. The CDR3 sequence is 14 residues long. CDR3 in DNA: TGTGCCAGCAGCTTAATACAGGGGGTGGCTGAAGCTTTCTTT. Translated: CASSLIQGVAEAFF.

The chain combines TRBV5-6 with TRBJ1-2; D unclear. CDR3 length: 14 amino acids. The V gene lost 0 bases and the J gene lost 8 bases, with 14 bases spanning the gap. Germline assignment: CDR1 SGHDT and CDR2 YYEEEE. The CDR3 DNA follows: TGTGCCAGCAGCTTGGACGGTCATGGTTGGGGCTACACCTTC. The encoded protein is CASSLDGHGWGYTF.

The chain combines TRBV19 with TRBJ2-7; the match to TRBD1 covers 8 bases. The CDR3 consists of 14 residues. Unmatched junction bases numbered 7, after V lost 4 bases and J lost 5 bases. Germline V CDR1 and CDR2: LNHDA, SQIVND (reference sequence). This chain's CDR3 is CASSRTGWLDEQYF. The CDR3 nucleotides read TGTGCCAGTAGTAGGACAGGGTGGTTGGACGAGCAGTACTTC.

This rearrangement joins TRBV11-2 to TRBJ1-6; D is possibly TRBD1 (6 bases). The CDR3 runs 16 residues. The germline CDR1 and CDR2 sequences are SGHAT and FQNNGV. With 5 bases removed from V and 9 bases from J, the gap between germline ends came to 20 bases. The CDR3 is CASSPRDQGYGSPLHF. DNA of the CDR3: TGTGCCAGCAGCCCCCGGGACCAGGGGTACGGTTCACCCCTCCACTTT.

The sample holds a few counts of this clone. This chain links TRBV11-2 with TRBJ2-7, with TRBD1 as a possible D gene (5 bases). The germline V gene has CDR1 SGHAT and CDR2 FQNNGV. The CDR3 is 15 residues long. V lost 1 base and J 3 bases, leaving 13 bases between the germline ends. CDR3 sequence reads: CASSLVRGLFYEQYF. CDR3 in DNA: TGTGCCAGCAGCTTAGTAAGGGGCTTATTCTACGAGCAGTACTTC.